Listed below are T cell receptor beta chains from one sample, sequenced in a study of T cell responses to AZD1222 COVID-19 vaccine. TCRdb's table, derived via immunoSEQ multiplex PCR, lists solely in-frame clones and lacks some. The repertoire holds about 150,000 clones, with about 87% as singletons. The sequenced sample was peripheral blood, obtained 28 days after the second AZD1222 dose. The receptors derive from an adult who received the AZD1222 COVID-19 vaccine. Each CDR3 is given with its conserved first and last residue. The order of the fields is CDR3 protein, CDR3 DNA, J gene, V gene, clone size, D gene. A D gene is named only where the DNA matches it firmly. Size tells how often a clone was seen (once, few, many) or the class of an expanded clone, and some rows leave it out.

CASSFLPGQGDTEAFF	TGTGCCAGCAGTTTCCTCCCCGGACAGGGGGACACTGAAGCTTTCTTT	TRBJ1-1	TRBV27	-	TRBD1
CASTTTGQGARTGANVLTF	TGTGCCAGCACGACAACCGGACAGGGGGCTAGAACTGGGGCCAACGTCCTGACTTTC	TRBJ2-6	TRBV11-2	-	TRBD1
CASSIDHWGAEGLYNEQFF	TGTGCCAGTAGTATAGATCATTGGGGGGCCGAGGGGCTGTACAATGAGCAGTTCTTC	TRBJ2-1	TRBV19	-	-
CASSVAIGLADNEQFF	TGTGCCAGCAGCGTAGCCATCGGACTAGCGGACAATGAGCAGTTCTTC	TRBJ2-1	TRBV9	-	TRBD2
CASSLVGRAGYEQYF	TGTGCCAGCAGCTTAGTGGGCAGGGCGGGCTACGAGCAGTACTTC	TRBJ2-7	TRBV5-4	-	-
CASSPPGLATGELFF	TGTGCCAGCAGCCCACCGGGACTAGCGACCGGGGAGCTGTTTTTT	TRBJ2-2	TRBV7-2	-	TRBD2
CANSQPYGYTF	TGTGCCAATTCACAGCCATATGGCTACACCTTC	TRBJ1-2	TRBV21-1	-	-
CASSSVGVNQPQHF	TGTGCCAGCAGTTCAGTGGGGGTCAATCAGCCCCAGCATTTT	TRBJ1-5	TRBV28	-	-
CATSAQGGSYEKLFF	TGTGCCACCAGTGCGCAGGGGGGTTCGTATGAAAAACTGTTTTTT	TRBJ1-4	TRBV24-1	-	TRBD1
CASSQQGTGEKLFF	TGTGCCAGCAGCCAACAGGGGACGGGAGAGAAACTGTTTTTT	TRBJ1-4	TRBV14	-	-
CASSETYSSGPHTDTQYF	TGTGCCAGCAGTGAAACCTACAGTAGCGGGCCTCACACAGATACGCAGTATTTT	TRBJ2-3	TRBV6-1	-	TRBD2
CASSRTATVDSPLHF	TGTGCCAGTAGCCGGACAGCCACGGTTGATTCACCCCTCCACTTT	TRBJ1-6	TRBV19	-	-
CASSQQRLAGVGPPGELFF	TGTGCCAGCAGCCAACAAAGACTAGCGGGAGTTGGGCCACCGGGGGAGCTGTTTTTT	TRBJ2-2	TRBV3-1/TRBV3-2	-	TRBD2
CASRGTVNYGYTF	TGTGCCAGTAGGGGGACAGTAAACTATGGCTACACCTTC	TRBJ1-2	TRBV19	-	TRBD1
CASSVEGPSTYRNEQFF	TGTGCCAGCAGTGTGGAGGGGCCGAGCACTTATCGCAATGAGCAGTTCTTC	TRBJ2-1	TRBV6-4	-	-
CASSPGQGGSSPLHF	TGTGCCAGCAGTCCAGGACAGGGGGGAAGTTCACCCCTCCACTTT	TRBJ1-6	TRBV6-5	-	TRBD1
CASSLGPSRANLWNEQFF	TGCGCCAGCAGCTTGGGCCCCTCGCGAGCGAATCTTTGGAATGAGCAGTTCTTC	TRBJ2-1	TRBV5-1	-	-
CASSSTLGGWTGGNTIYF	TGTGCCAGCAGCTCAACCTTAGGGGGATGGACAGGGGGCAACACCATATATTTT	TRBJ1-3	TRBV9	-	TRBD1
CATSEDLETQYF	TGTGCCACCAGCGAGGACCTAGAGACCCAGTACTTC	TRBJ2-5	TRBV15	-	-
CASRRTGGGGNTIYF	TGTGCCAGCAGAAGAACAGGGGGTGGAGGAAACACCATATATTTT	TRBJ1-3	TRBV6-5	-	TRBD1
CASTPSPTARETQYF	TGTGCCAGCACCCCGTCTCCGACTGCCCGGGAGACCCAGTACTTC	TRBJ2-5	TRBV7-8	-	-
CASRGAVNSGNTIYF	TGTGCCAGCAGGGGGGCTGTTAACTCTGGAAACACCATATATTTT	TRBJ1-3	TRBV6-5	-	-
CASSLAGGGDEQFF	TGTGCCAGCAGCTTGGCCGGGGGGGGCGATGAGCAGTTCTTC	TRBJ2-1	TRBV7-8	-	TRBD2
CASSLYASGALQETQYF	TGTGCCAGCAGTTTATACGCCTCAGGGGCCCTCCAAGAGACCCAGTACTTC	TRBJ2-5	TRBV27	-	-
CASSLVGIEQYIGTQYF	TGCGCCAGCAGCTTGGTTGGGATCGAACAGTATATTGGTACGCAGTATTTT	TRBJ2-3	TRBV5-1	-	-
CASSQDRGNQPQHF	TGTGCCAGCAGCCAGGACCGAGGCAATCAGCCCCAGCATTTT	TRBJ1-5	TRBV28	-	-
CASTPGQASGNTIYF	TGTGCCAGTACCCCGGGACAGGCGTCTGGAAACACCATATATTTT	TRBJ1-3	TRBV19	-	TRBD1
CASSPREDKTEAFF	TGTGCCAGCAGCCCTAGGGAGGACAAGACTGAAGCTTTCTTT	TRBJ1-1	TRBV7-2	-	-
CASSQDFVVKETQYF	TGTGCCAGCAGCCAAGATTTCGTGGTAAAAGAGACCCAGTACTTC	TRBJ2-5	TRBV3-1/TRBV3-2	-	-
CASSPGQYFFNEQFF	TGTGCCAGCAGCCCGGGACAGTACTTTTTCAATGAGCAGTTCTTC	TRBJ2-1	TRBV5-4	-	TRBD1
CSVEGQGNFEQYF	TGCAGCGTTGAGGGACAGGGGAACTTCGAGCAGTACTTC	TRBJ2-7	TRBV29-1	-	TRBD1
CASGQRRGIQETQYF	TGTGCCAGCGGCCAGCGTAGAGGGATACAAGAGACCCAGTACTTC	TRBJ2-5	TRBV6-2/TRBV6-3	few	-
CASSLYGSSYNSPLHF	TGTGCCAGCAGCTTGTACGGGAGCTCCTATAATTCACCCCTCCACTTT	TRBJ1-6	TRBV5-8	-	-
CASSMKSRGNEQFF	TGTGCCAGTAGTATGAAGTCTCGTGGCAATGAGCAGTTCTTC	TRBJ2-1	TRBV19	once	-
CASNRRGVQGAPGANVLTF	TGTGCCAGCAACCGAAGGGGAGTACAGGGGGCGCCTGGGGCCAACGTCCTGACTTTC	TRBJ2-6	TRBV3-1/TRBV3-2	few	TRBD1
CASSISSGSNQPQHF	TGTGCCAGTAGTATAAGCAGCGGGAGCAATCAGCCCCAGCATTTT	TRBJ1-5	TRBV19	-	-
CASSRDRDGEQFF	TGTGCCAGTAGTAGGGACAGGGATGGTGAGCAGTTCTTC	TRBJ2-1	TRBV19	once	TRBD1
CASSVGSVGGELFF	TGTGCCAGCAGTGTCGGGTCCGTTGGTGGGGAGCTGTTTTTT	TRBJ2-2	TRBV2	-	-
CASSWGGNTEAFF	TGTGCCAGCAGTTGGGGGGGAAACACTGAAGCTTTCTTT	TRBJ1-1	TRBV12-3/TRBV12-4	-	-
CASSFRGSRLKYGYTF	TGTGCCAGCAGCTTCAGGGGCTCTCGACTAAAGTATGGCTACACCTTC	TRBJ1-2	TRBV7-9	-	-
CASSYNGLASGELFF	TGTGCCAGCAGTTACAATGGACTAGCGTCCGGGGAGCTGTTTTTT	TRBJ2-2	TRBV6-2/TRBV6-3	once	TRBD2
CASVGAAIGDSPLHF	TGTGCCAGCGTCGGGGCAGCTATTGGGGATTCACCCCTCCACTTT	TRBJ1-6	TRBV28	-	-
CASGGRNYEQYF	TGTGCCAGCGGGGGCCGCAACTACGAGCAGTACTTC	TRBJ2-7	TRBV7-9	-	-
CASSTRRGNLDPDTQYF	TGTGCCAGCAGCACGCGACGGGGGAATCTGGACCCAGATACGCAGTATTTT	TRBJ2-3	TRBV7-3	-	-
CASSSSGTALKVYEQYF	TGTGCCAGCAGTTCGTCCGGGACAGCCTTAAAAGTATACGAGCAGTACTTC	TRBJ2-7	TRBV28	-	TRBD1
CASSQEGGGAIETQYF	TGCGCCAGCAGCCAAGAAGGTGGGGGGGCAATAGAGACCCAGTACTTC	TRBJ2-5	TRBV4-3	-	-
CASRIGGPNTEAFF	TGTGCCAGCCGTATAGGGGGCCCGAACACTGAAGCTTTCTTT	TRBJ1-1	TRBV6-5	-	TRBD1
CASSLAPRLAGKFF	TGTGCCAGCAGCTTAGCGCCTCGGCTAGCGGGAAAGTTCTTC	TRBJ2-1	TRBV7-8	-	TRBD2
CASSQDTGGNTIYF	TGTGCCAGCAGCCAAGATACGGGGGGCAACACCATATATTTT	TRBJ1-3	TRBV3-1/TRBV3-2	-	-
CASSLVQGTYNEQFF	TGTGCCAGCAGCTTAGTTCAGGGGACCTACAATGAGCAGTTCTTC	TRBJ2-1	TRBV7-2	-	-
CASTGPSEDQPQHF	TGTGCCAGCACGGGCCCCTCCGAAGATCAGCCCCAGCATTTT	TRBJ1-5	TRBV6-5	-	-
CATSRDKRVLGAWDTQYF	TGTGCCACCAGCAGAGATAAAAGGGTGTTGGGGGCCTGGGATACGCAGTATTTT	TRBJ2-3	TRBV15	-	-
CASSEFSGREEKLFF	TGTGCCAGCAGTGAATTCTCGGGGCGGGAAGAAAAACTGTTTTTT	TRBJ1-4	TRBV25-1	-	-
CASSAWVGGNNQPQHF	TGTGCCAGTAGTGCCTGGGTAGGAGGGAACAATCAGCCCCAGCATTTT	TRBJ1-5	TRBV19	-	-